This is a list of T cell receptor beta chains from one sample in a study of blood T cell repertoires in COVID-19. Method: immunoSEQ multiplex PCR; TCRdb's copy keeps in-frame clones and lacks some. The sample carries 310,000 or so clones, roughly 86% recorded once. What was sequenced was peripheral blood. The receptors derive from a man aged 25-45 years with COVID-19, enrolled during active disease. Both conserved end residues are part of each CDR3. D genes are given only for firm matches. Clone size is not always given. Where it is, it says once, few, many or a class for expanded clones.

V,size,D,J,DNA,CDR3
TRBV7-2,NA,TRBD1,TRBJ2-1,TGTGCCAGCAGCTTAGTGGGGACAGGGGTGATAGATGAGCAGTTCTTC,CASSLVGTGVIDEQFF
TRBV6-4,NA,NA,TRBJ1-6,TGTGCCAGCAGTCGAGGGGGCTCCTATAATTCACCCCTCCACTTT,CASSRGGSYNSPLHF
TRBV19,NA,TRBD2,TRBJ2-1,TGTGCCAGTAGTTCCCCTACTAGCGGGAGAAGGGACGATGAGCAGTTCTTC,CASSSPTSGRRDDEQFF
TRBV5-1,NA,NA,TRBJ1-1,TGCGCCAGCAGCTTGGTTGGGGGACTCACGAACACTGAAGCTTTCTTT,CASSLVGGLTNTEAFF
TRBV5-8,NA,NA,TRBJ2-2,TGTGCCAGCACCCGGGGTCTGATATCGAACACCGGGGAGCTGTTTTTT,CASTRGLISNTGELFF
TRBV20-1,NA,TRBD1,TRBJ2-7,TGCAGTGCTAGTCCCGGACAGGGGTCTAAACTAACCTACGAGCAGTACTTC,CSASPGQGSKLTYEQYF
TRBV10-2,NA,TRBD2,TRBJ2-1,TGCGCCAGCAGTGAGGCCCTTAGCGGGGGTCCCTACAATGAGCAGTTCTTC,CASSEALSGGPYNEQFF
TRBV7-9,NA,TRBD2,TRBJ2-2,TGTGCCAGCAGCTTAGCGGGAGGGCCTGAGAGCGGGGAGCTGTTTTTT,CASSLAGGPESGELFF
TRBV5-6,NA,TRBD1,TRBJ2-4,TGTGCCAGCAGCAAAGGGGCAGGGGGCAAAAACATTCAGTACTTC,CASSKGAGGKNIQYF
TRBV11-2,NA,NA,TRBJ2-6,TGTGCCAGCAGCTTAATCAGGGGAGCTGGTGGGGCCAACGTCCTGACTTTC,CASSLIRGAGGANVLTF
TRBV4-1,NA,TRBD2,TRBJ2-7,TGCGCCAGCAGCCACGTTAGCGGGGGCCTCTCCTACGAGCAGTACTTC,CASSHVSGGLSYEQYF
TRBV4-3,NA,TRBD2,TRBJ2-3,TGCGCCAGCAGCCAAGAGTGGCGGGGAGGGGCAGATACGCAGTATTTT,CASSQEWRGGADTQYF
TRBV30,NA,NA,TRBJ2-5,TGTGCTTCCTGGAATTGGAGGGGCCAAGAGACCCAGTACTTC,CASWNWRGQETQYF
TRBV14,NA,TRBD1,TRBJ1-4,TGTGCCAGCAGCCACATTGGGACAGGGGTTGTTGAAAAACTGTTTTTT,CASSHIGTGVVEKLFF
TRBV5-5,NA,NA,TRBJ2-3,TGTGCCAGCAGCTTGGCGGGGGGCGCAGGGGTTGCTACGCAGTATTTT,CASSLAGGAGVATQYF
TRBV2,NA,TRBD1,TRBJ1-1,TGTGCCAGCACTACTGGACAGGGGGGGACTGAAGCTTTCTTT,CASTTGQGGTEAFF
TRBV7-2,NA,NA,TRBJ2-5,TGTGCCAGCAGCAACCGGGACGGAGGGCAAGAGACCCAGTACTTC,CASSNRDGGQETQYF
TRBV10-3,NA,TRBD1,TRBJ1-3,TGTGCCATCAGCAGGACAGGGGAGGGAAACACCATATATTTT,CAISRTGEGNTIYF
TRBV7-7,NA,TRBD1,TRBJ1-2,TGTGCCAGCAGCCATGTACGACAGGGAGACTATGGCTACACCTTC,CASSHVRQGDYGYTF
TRBV11-2,NA,TRBD1,TRBJ1-3,TGTGCCAGCAGCCAAACCGGGACAGGGACCAAATATTTT,CASSQTGTGTKYF
TRBV7-9,NA,TRBD1,TRBJ1-6,TGTGCCAGCAGCTTAGCGGACAGGGTAAATTCACCCCTCCACTTT,CASSLADRVNSPLHF
TRBV7-2,NA,NA,TRBJ1-1,TGTGCCAGCAGCTTAGGTCAGCGACAGGTAGAAGCTTTCTTT,CASSLGQRQVEAFF
TRBV4-2,NA,NA,TRBJ1-3,TGTGCCAGCAGCCAAGGCACCTCGCAGCGTATAAACACCATATATTTT,CASSQGTSQRINTIYF
TRBV7-2,NA,TRBD1,TRBJ1-5,TGTGCCAGCAGCGTTGACAGGGAGAGTCAGCCCCAGCATTTT,CASSVDRESQPQHF
TRBV5-1,once,NA,TRBJ2-7,TGCGCCAGCAGCCCCCGGGGAATAGCCTACGAGCAGTACTTC,CASSPRGIAYEQYF
TRBV2,once,NA,TRBJ1-4,TGTGCCAGCAGAGAGTCCGGGACAACATATGAAAAACTGTTTTTT,CASRESGTTYEKLFF
TRBV5-4,NA,NA,TRBJ1-2,TGTGCCAGCAGCTACCCAGGGGCGATTAACTATGGCTACACCTTC,CASSYPGAINYGYTF
TRBV24-1,few,NA,TRBJ1-3,TGTGCCACCAGTGATTTGTCACGGGAGGGACACCCGGTTAACACCATATATTTT,CATSDLSREGHPVNTIYF
TRBV6-2/TRBV6-3,NA,NA,TRBJ1-5,TGTGCCAGCAGTTACTCGGGGCAGGGAAAGCGTCCTCAGCCCCAGCATTTT,CASSYSGQGKRPQPQHF
TRBV15,NA,NA,TRBJ1-5,TGTGCCACCAGCCCATCCCCGATTTGGAGTAGCAATCAGCCCCAGCATTTT,CATSPSPIWSSNQPQHF
TRBV21-1,NA,NA,TRBJ2-1,TGTGCCAGCAGCACCGGGGGTTTTCTCAATGAGCAGTTCTTC,CASSTGGFLNEQFF
TRBV28,NA,TRBD1,TRBJ2-2,TGTGCCAGCAGTGGCCGGGACAGGAACACCGGGGAGCTGTTTTTT,CASSGRDRNTGELFF
TRBV27,once,TRBD2,TRBJ2-7,TGTGCCAGTCGGACTAGCGAGGACGGATACGAGCAGTACTTC,CASRTSEDGYEQYF
TRBV28,once,NA,TRBJ1-2,TGTGCCAGCAGTCTAAACTATGGCTACACCTTC,CASSLNYGYTF
TRBV4-2,NA,NA,TRBJ2-3,TGTGCCAGCAGCCAAGAGTTTGCCGGGAGTGGAGATACGCAGTATTTT,CASSQEFAGSGDTQYF
TRBV24-1,NA,NA,TRBJ2-1,TGTGCCACCAGTGATTTTGGCCAGGGACATTACAATGAGCAGTTCTTC,CATSDFGQGHYNEQFF
TRBV19,NA,TRBD1,TRBJ1-4,TGTGCCAGTAGTATGAGGGGGCGCCATGAAAAACTGTTTTTT,CASSMRGRHEKLFF
TRBV19,NA,NA,TRBJ1-1,TGTGCCAGTAGTATAAGAGGGTCGGACCGAAATTCTGAAGCTTTCTTT,CASSIRGSDRNSEAFF
TRBV30,NA,NA,TRBJ2-1,TGTGCCTGGAGTGATTTTTTGAGAAACAATGAGCAGTTCTTC,CAWSDFLRNNEQFF
TRBV7-9,NA,NA,TRBJ1-1,TGTGCCAGCAGCCCAGCGGGACCGCTGAACACTGAAGCTTTCTTT,CASSPAGPLNTEAFF
TRBV28,NA,NA,TRBJ2-7,TGTGCCAGCAGTCCCCTTTCTTACTCCTACGAGCAGTACTTC,CASSPLSYSYEQYF
TRBV11-1,NA,NA,TRBJ2-3,TGTGCCAGCAGCTTAGGGGGACTGAGATATACGCAGTATTTT,CASSLGGLRYTQYF
TRBV6-4,few,TRBD2,TRBJ2-1,TGTGCCAGCAGTGTCCTAGCGGGGCGGAATGAGCAGTTCTTC,CASSVLAGRNEQFF
TRBV29-1,NA,NA,TRBJ2-1,TGCAGCTCCTGGAGTAACCACCATAATGAGCAGTTCTTC,CSSWSNHHNEQFF